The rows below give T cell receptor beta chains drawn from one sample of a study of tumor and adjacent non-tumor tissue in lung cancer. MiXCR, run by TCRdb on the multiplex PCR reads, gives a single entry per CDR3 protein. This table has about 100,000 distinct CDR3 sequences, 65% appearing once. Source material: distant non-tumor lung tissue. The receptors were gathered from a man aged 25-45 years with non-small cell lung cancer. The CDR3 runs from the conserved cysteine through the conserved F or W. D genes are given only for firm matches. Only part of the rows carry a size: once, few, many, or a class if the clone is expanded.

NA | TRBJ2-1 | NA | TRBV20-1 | TGCAGTGCTATAGATGGTCTTGCGAATGAGCAATTCTTC | CSAIDGLANEQFF
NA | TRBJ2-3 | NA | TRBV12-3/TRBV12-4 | TGTGCCAGCTGTTTGGTAGATACGCAGTATTTT | CASCLVDTQYF
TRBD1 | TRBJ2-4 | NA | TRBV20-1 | TGCAGTACTGAACAGGGGGCAAACATTCAGTACTTC | CSTEQGANIQYF
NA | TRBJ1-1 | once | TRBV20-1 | TGCAGTGTTAACCCCGGGACTAACACTGAAGCCTTCTTT | CSVNPGTNTEAFF
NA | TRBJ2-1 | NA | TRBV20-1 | TGCGGTGCTAGACCCGGACTACCCTACAATGAGCAGTTCTTC | CGARPGLPYNEQFF
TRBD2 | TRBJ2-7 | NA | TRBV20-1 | TGCAGTGCTAGAGATTTCGGGACTATCGGAGCCTACAAGCAGTACTTC | CSARDFGTIGAYKQYF
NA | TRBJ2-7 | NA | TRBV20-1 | TGCAGTGCTGACCCTCTGGGGGAGATTTGCTACGATCAGTACTTC | CSADPLGEICYDQYF
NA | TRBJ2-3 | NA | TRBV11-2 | TGTGCCAGCAGCACGACCATTGCAGACACGCAGTATTTT | CASSTTIADTQYF
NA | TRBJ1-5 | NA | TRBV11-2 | TGTGCCAGCAGCTTACATGGCAATCAGCCCCAGCATTTT | CASSLHGNQPQHF
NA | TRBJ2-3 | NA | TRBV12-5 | TGTGCTAGTCTCCCAGGACAGCCCACAGATACGCAGTATTTT | CASLPGQPTDTQYF
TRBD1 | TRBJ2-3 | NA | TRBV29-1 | TGCAGCGTCGATCCTACCGGACAGGGGGATAGCACAGATACGCAGTATTTT | CSVDPTGQGDSTDTQYF
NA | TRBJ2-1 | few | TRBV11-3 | TGTGCCAGCAGCCCCACACCTGGCGATAAGCAATTCTTC | CASSPTPGDKQFF
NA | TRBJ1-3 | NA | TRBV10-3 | TGTGCCATCAGTGATAGGGCCGCAGAGGGCACCATATATTTT | CAISDRAAEGTIYF
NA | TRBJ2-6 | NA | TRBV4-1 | TGCGCCAGCAGCCCATGTGGGGTCCCCTCTGGGGCCAACGCCCTGACTTTC | CASSPCGVPSGANALTF
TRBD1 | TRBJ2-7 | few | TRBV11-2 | TGTGCCAACAGGGGCCCGGCATACGAGCAGTACTTC | CANRGPAYEQYF
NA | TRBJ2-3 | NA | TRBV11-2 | TGTGCCAGCAGCCTCACGGGGGCCCCTACAGATACGCAGTATTTT | CASSLTGAPTDTQYF
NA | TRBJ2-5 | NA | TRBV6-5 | TGTGTCAGCATACCCCCGGGCCCCCAAGAGACCCAGTACTTC | CVSIPPGPQETQYF
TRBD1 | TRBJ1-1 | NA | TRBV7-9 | TGTGCCAGCAGCCGGACAGGACCTCTTCATGAAGCTTTCTTT | CASSRTGPLHEAFF
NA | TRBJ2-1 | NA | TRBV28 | TGTGCTAGCAGACTCGGCGGGGCGTGCAATGAGCAGTTCTTC | CASRLGGACNEQFF
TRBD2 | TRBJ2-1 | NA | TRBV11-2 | TGTTCCAGCACGCACTATGGGAGGGGCGGAAATGAGCAGTTCTTC | CSSTHYGRGGNEQFF
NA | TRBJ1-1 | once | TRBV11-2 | TGTGTCAGCAGCCTGGGGGACGGACCGAACACTGAAGCTTTCTTT | CVSSLGDGPNTEAFF
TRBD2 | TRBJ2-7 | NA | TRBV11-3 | TGTACCAGCAGCTTGTGGCTAGCGGGAGAGGAATCCTACGAGCAGTACTTC | CTSSLWLAGEESYEQYF
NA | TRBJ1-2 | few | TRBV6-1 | TGTGCCAGCGCGGAGGTCGGAGGCTACACCTTC | CASAEVGGYTF
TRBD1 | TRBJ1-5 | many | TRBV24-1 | TGTGCCACCAGCGCCCGGGACAGGGGCGATCAGCCCCAGCATTTT | CATSARDRGDQPQHF
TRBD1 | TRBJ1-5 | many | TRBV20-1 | TGCAGTGCTGTCCTCAGGGGGCTAGGAAGCAAACAGCCCCAGCATTTT | CSAVLRGLGSKQPQHF
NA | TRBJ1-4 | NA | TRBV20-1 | TGCAGTGCCAAGGACAGATTTAATGATGAACTGTTTTTT | CSAKDRFNDELFF
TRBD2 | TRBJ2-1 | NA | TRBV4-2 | TGTGCCAGCAGCCAAGACGCTAGCGGGAAGGCCAATGAGCAGTTCTTC | CASSQDASGKANEQFF
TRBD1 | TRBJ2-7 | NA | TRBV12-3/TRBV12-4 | TGTGCCAACAGCCACAGACAGGGAAATCACGAGCAGTACTTC | CANSHRQGNHEQYF
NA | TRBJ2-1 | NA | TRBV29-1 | TGCAGCGTTGGGAAGGAATACTTGGATGAGCAGTTCTTC | CSVGKEYLDEQFF